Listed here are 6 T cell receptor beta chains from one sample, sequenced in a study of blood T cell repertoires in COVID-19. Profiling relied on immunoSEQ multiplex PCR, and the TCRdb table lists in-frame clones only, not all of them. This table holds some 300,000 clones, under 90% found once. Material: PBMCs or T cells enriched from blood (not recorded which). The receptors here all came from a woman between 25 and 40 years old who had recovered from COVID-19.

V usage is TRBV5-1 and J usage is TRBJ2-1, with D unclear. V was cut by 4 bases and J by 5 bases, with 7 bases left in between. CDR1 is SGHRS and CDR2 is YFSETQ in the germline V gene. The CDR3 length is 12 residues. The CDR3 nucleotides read TGCGCCAGCAGCATTTCTCACAATGAGCAGTTCTTC. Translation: CASSISHNEQFF.

CDR3 sequence (DNA): TGTGCCAGCTCCCCCGGGACATCTAACAATGAGCAGTTCTTC. Encoded protein: CASSPGTSNNEQFF. The V and J genes are TRBV18 and TRBJ2-1; TRBD1 might be the D (6 bases). V shed 6 bases and J shed 5 bases, with 14 bases lying between them. Germline V gene data show CDR1 as KGHSH and CDR2 as LQKENI. This CDR3 spans 14 amino acids.

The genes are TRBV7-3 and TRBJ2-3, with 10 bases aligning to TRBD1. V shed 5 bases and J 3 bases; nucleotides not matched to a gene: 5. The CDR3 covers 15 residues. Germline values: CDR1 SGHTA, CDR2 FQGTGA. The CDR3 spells CASSPTGGGTDTQYF. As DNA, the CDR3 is TGTGCCAGCAGCCCGACAGGGGGCGGTACAGATACGCAGTATTTT.

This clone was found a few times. This CDR3 is CASSLATVLRKKLFF. The CDR3 nucleotides read TGTGCCAGCAGTCTCGCGACAGTCCTCCGGAAAAAACTGTTTTTT. J is TRBJ1-4 and V is TRBV28; the D gene is possibly TRBD1 (5 bases). CDR3 length: 15 residues. V lost 5 bases, J lost 9 bases, and 19 bases lay in between. CDR1 is MDHEN and CDR2 is SYDVKM in the germline V gene.

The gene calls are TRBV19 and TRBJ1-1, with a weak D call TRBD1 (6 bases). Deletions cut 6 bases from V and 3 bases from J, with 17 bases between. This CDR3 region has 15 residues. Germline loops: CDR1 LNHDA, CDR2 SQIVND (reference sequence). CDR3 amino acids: CASSTGSVVYTEAFF. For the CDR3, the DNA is TGTGCCAGTAGCACAGGGTCGGTCGTATACACTGAAGCTTTCTTT.

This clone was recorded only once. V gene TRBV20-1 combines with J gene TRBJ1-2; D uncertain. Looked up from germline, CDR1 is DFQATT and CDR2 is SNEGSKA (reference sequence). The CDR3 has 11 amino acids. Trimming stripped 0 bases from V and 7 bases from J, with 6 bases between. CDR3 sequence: CSARDAGGYTF. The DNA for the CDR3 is TGCAGTGCTAGAGATGCGGGTGGCTACACCTTC.